This entry features one TCR beta chain sequence. Its antigen is currently not known. No much larger clone exists at a distance of one base, and base qualities are not known. Including the terminal cysteine and phenylalanine, the CDR3 comprises 15 residues. Only CDR3 DNA remains: 45 bases, in frame from the first base. The CDR1 and CDR2 encoded by the germline V gene are SGDLS and YYNGEE. V and J are trimmed by 0 bases and 7 bases, and the gene matches miss 5 bases of the junction. Libraries were prepared through the immunoSEQ multiplex PCR assay. The published analysis was carried out like this. A statistical classification framework was built for diagnosing cytomegalovirus status from the catalog of TCR beta chain sequences. TCRdb carries this immuneACCESS record with in-frame sequences only. Its versions omit some clonotypes, under half of them owing to an unresolved V gene in the studies checked, with the rest unexplained. From that table come the V and J calls and clone size; the DNA was used to work out D and trimming. Counted in this sample were about 200,000 clones; roughly 82% of them appeared once. Around 1.6% of the sample goes to the ten largest clones.

The sample originates from a study of cytomegalovirus exposure and HLA in healthy donors (dated by TCRdb to about 2017). With respect to the entire study: According to a later analysis, one platform produced both the roughly 130 validation repertoires and the roughly 640 repertoires of the first cohort. The study aimed to test whether cataloging public T cell receptors could reveal signatures of past pathogen exposure. In addition to the first cohort of around 670 subjects, a separate validation cohort of 130 or so different subjects was used. High-throughput TCR immunosequencing, statistical association of individual TCRs with disease status, and machine learning were combined to predict cytomegalovirus infection status.

Results the study describes overall, beyond this receptor: The study gave a list of 150 to 200 TCR beta chains associated with cytomegalovirus. Three of the identified cytomegalovirus-associated TCR beta chains were confirmed in vitro to be specific for cytomegalovirus antigens. The authors suggested that the approach could potentially be extended to other disease states and immunological phenotypes. In a later analysis, TCRs clustered in the first cohort were found to also tend to co-occur in the 120 validation repertoires, with over 90% of cluster scores above 0. The classifier was reported to diagnose cytomegalovirus status with high specificity and sensitivity in both the original and validation cohorts. The validation cohort had no HLA typing available for a later analysis, so co-occurrence within that cohort was assessed over all 120 or so repertoires. Across donors, most TCR sequences were observed very rarely, whereas some public TCRs were present in many individuals.

The donors were included in the validation cohort of some 120 subjects, a group kept apart from the 666-subject first cohort. The specimen was PBMCs. The sequence was collected from a woman younger than 30 in good health and CMV-seronegative. The chain is encoded by TRBV9 joined to TRBJ2-2, with 8 bases in between that match TRBD2. CDR3 sequence: CASSVGGGSVGELFF. The nucleotide sequence reads as follows: TGTGCCAGCAGCGTAGGCGGGGGGTCTGTCGGGGAGCTGTTTTTT.